A selection of T cell receptor beta chains follows, all from one sample in a study of T cell responses to AZD1222 COVID-19 vaccine. Sequencing was performed with immunoSEQ multiplex PCR; in TCRdb, only in-frame clones are kept and a portion is missing. The sample yields some 180,000 clones, 88% seen once. The sample in question was peripheral blood, obtained on day 0 of AZD1222 vaccination. The receptors stem from an adult in good health. Both conserved end residues are part of each CDR3. Fields, in order: V gene, J gene, CDR3 length, D gene, clone size, CDR3 DNA, CDR3 protein. D genes are given only for firm matches. Clone size is not always given. Where it is, it says once, few, many or a class for expanded clones.

>TRBV30|TRBJ2-2|16|NA|NA
TGTGCCTGGAGTGTACTAGAGTACCTGGGTACCGGGGAGCTGTTTTTT
CAWSVLEYLGTGELFF
>TRBV18|TRBJ1-1|13|NA|NA
TGTGCCAGCTCACCACTCGAGAACACTGAAGCTTTCTTT
CASSPLENTEAFF
>TRBV19|TRBJ2-1|15|TRBD2|NA
TGTGCCAGTAGCCCTCAAGCGGGAGGCCAGAATGAGCAGTTCTTC
CASSPQAGGQNEQFF
>TRBV5-4|TRBJ2-2|14|NA|once
TGTGCCAGCAGCTTGAGAGGGGGGGCCGGGGAGCTGTTTTTT
CASSLRGGAGELFF
>TRBV19|TRBJ2-2|14|NA|NA
TGTGCCAGTAGTATCGTGATGTGGATCGGGGAGCTGTTTTTT
CASSIVMWIGELFF
>TRBV9|TRBJ2-7|12|NA|NA
TGTGCCAGCAGCGACCCCTCCTACGAGCAGTACTTC
CASSDPSYEQYF
>TRBV6-5|TRBJ1-1|11|NA|NA
TGTGCCAGCAGCCACCTACACGAAGCTTTCTTT
CASSHLHEAFF
>TRBV5-5|TRBJ2-7|15|TRBD1|NA
TGTGCCAGCAGCTTTAGGAGACAGGGGGCCGACGAGCAGTACTTC
CASSFRRQGADEQYF
>TRBV25-1|TRBJ1-2|14|NA|NA
TGTGCCAGCACCCATTCAGGACAGTACTATGGCTACACCTTC
CASTHSGQYYGYTF
>TRBV11-3|TRBJ2-1|11|NA|NA
TGTGCCAGCAGCTTCGGAGGAGAGCAGTTCTTC
CASSFGGEQFF
>TRBV6-2/TRBV6-3|TRBJ1-3|15|NA|NA
TGTGCCAGCAGTTCCCCGCAACCCTCTGGAAACACCATATATTTT
CASSSPQPSGNTIYF
>TRBV18|TRBJ2-5|15|TRBD2|NA
TGTGCCAGCTCACGGGGAGGGCTCAACCAAGAGACCCAGTACTTC
CASSRGGLNQETQYF
>TRBV9|TRBJ2-1|16|TRBD1|NA
TGTGCCAGCAGCCCCGACAGGGCCTTATTGTACAATGAGCAGTTCTTC
CASSPDRALLYNEQFF
>TRBV11-2|TRBJ1-1|15|NA|NA
TGTGCCAGCAGCTTAGAGGGACATTTGAACACTGAAGCTTTCTTT
CASSLEGHLNTEAFF
>TRBV10-3|TRBJ2-1|17|NA|NA
TGTGCCATCAGTGAGTACTCCCCCTCGGGCCTTACCAATGAGCAGTTCTTC
CAISEYSPSGLTNEQFF
>TRBV7-9|TRBJ1-6|18|TRBD1|NA
TGTGCCAGCAGCTTACAGGGACAGGGCTTGAACCCTAATTCACCCCTCCACTTT
CASSLQGQGLNPNSPLHF
>TRBV18|TRBJ1-1|13|TRBD1|NA
TGCCCTGTCTTTTGGACAGGCCCCCCTGAAGCTTTCTTT
CPVFWTGPPEAFF
>TRBV3-1/TRBV3-2|TRBJ2-5|15|NA|NA
TGTGCCAGCAGCCAAGATGGGACCACACAAGAGACCCAGTACTTC
CASSQDGTTQETQYF
>TRBV10-1|TRBJ2-2|13|TRBD1|NA
TGCGCCAGCAGCCGGGACAGTGCCGGGGAGCTGTTTTTT
CASSRDSAGELFF
>TRBV9|TRBJ2-1|19|TRBD2|NA
TGTGCCAGCAGCGTAGGTTTAGTGAGAGCGGGAGCGGCCTACAATGAGCAGTTCTTC
CASSVGLVRAGAAYNEQFF
>TRBV10-1|TRBJ1-4|17|NA|NA
TGCGCCAGCAGTGAGTCGATCAGTTCCGACACTAATGAAAAACTGTTTTTT
CASSESISSDTNEKLFF
>TRBV12-5|TRBJ2-2|16|TRBD1|NA
TGTGCTAGTGGTTTGGGTAGGACAGGGAGGACCGGGGAGCTGTTTTTT
CASGLGRTGRTGELFF
>TRBV7-6|TRBJ1-2|15|NA|once
TGTGCCAGCAGCCCCCCGAGGGGGGGTAACTATGGCTACACCTTC
CASSPPRGGNYGYTF
>TRBV11-1|TRBJ1-6|15|NA|NA
TGTGCCAGCAGCTTCCGGGCACCAACCGGTTCACCCCTCCACTTT
CASSFRAPTGSPLHF
>TRBV6-2/TRBV6-3|TRBJ2-7|11|NA|NA
TGTGCCAGCAGTTACCGCCACGAGCAGTACTTC
CASSYRHEQYF
>TRBV12-3/TRBV12-4|TRBJ2-7|13|NA|once
TGTGCCAGCACGACGGCCAGCTCCTACGAGCAGTACTTC
CASTTASSYEQYF
>TRBV18|TRBJ1-1|15|NA|NA
TGTGCCAGCTCACCGTTAGCCCCGAGGTACACTGAAGCTTTCTTT
CASSPLAPRYTEAFF
>TRBV4-2|TRBJ1-6|14|NA|once
TGTGCCAGCAGCCAAGGGGCGGGAAATTCACCCCTCCACTTT
CASSQGAGNSPLHF
>TRBV28|TRBJ1-2|13|TRBD1|NA
TGTGCCAGCAGTTTTCAGGGGGCGCATGGCTACACCTTC
CASSFQGAHGYTF
>TRBV25-1|TRBJ1-6|17|TRBD1|NA
TGTGCCAGCAGTGGATGGACAGGGAGCTCCTATAATTCACCCCTCCACTTT
CASSGWTGSSYNSPLHF
>TRBV5-4|TRBJ2-2|15|TRBD2|NA
TGTGCCAGCAGCCCCGGGGGGGGTACCACCGGGGAGCTGTTTTTT
CASSPGGGTTGELFF
>TRBV3-1/TRBV3-2|TRBJ2-2|13|NA|NA
TGTGCCAGCAGCCCTTTAACGACCGGGGAGCTGTTTTTT
CASSPLTTGELFF
>TRBV5-6|TRBJ1-5|13|NA|NA
TGTGCCAGCAGCTTCGGGGGGAATCAGCCCCAGCATTTT
CASSFGGNQPQHF
>TRBV28|TRBJ1-6|12|NA|NA
TGTGCCAGCAGGCGACTGCAGTCACCCCTCCACTTT
CASRRLQSPLHF
>TRBV7-2|TRBJ1-5|12|NA|NA
TGTGCCAGCAGCTCACGAGGGGGGCCCCAGCATTTT
CASSSRGGPQHF
>TRBV9|TRBJ2-5|16|NA|once
TGTGCCAGCAGCGTAGGAAATCCTGGCCGGGGGGAGACCCAGTACTTC
CASSVGNPGRGETQYF
>TRBV19|TRBJ1-3|13|NA|NA
TGTGCCAGTAGGATGGGACGGATGAACACCATATATTTT
CASRMGRMNTIYF
>TRBV11-3|TRBJ1-1|13|NA|once
TGTGCCAGCAAGGGCAGGGAGAACACTGAAGCTTTCTTT
CASKGRENTEAFF
>TRBV6-1|TRBJ2-6|15|NA|NA
TGTGCCAGCAGTGACCGGTCGGGGGGGGCCAACGTCCTGACTTTC
CASSDRSGGANVLTF
>TRBV27|TRBJ1-4|14|TRBD1|NA
TGTGCCAGCAGCCCAGGACAGGGGATCGAAAAACTGTTTTTT
CASSPGQGIEKLFF
>TRBV5-1|TRBJ2-7|17|TRBD1|NA
TGCGCCAGCAGCTTCCCTCCTGCCCGGGACAGGGGACACGAGCAGTACTTC
CASSFPPARDRGHEQYF
>TRBV25-1|TRBJ2-5|11|NA|NA
TGTGCCAGCAGTGAATGGGAGACCCAGTACTTC
CASSEWETQYF
>TRBV19|TRBJ2-1|15|TRBD1|once
TGTGCCAGTAGTTCGGGACAGAGAGCCTACAATGAGCAGTTCTTC
CASSSGQRAYNEQFF
>TRBV6-5|TRBJ2-7|16|TRBD2|once
TGTGCCAGCAGTTCCTCCGCCAGACTAGCGGGAGACGAGCAGTACTTC
CASSSSARLAGDEQYF